These T cell receptor beta chains were read from a single sample in a study of neurological immune-mediated disorders. Using its own MiXCR run on the 5' RACE reads, TCRdb lists one record per CDR3 protein. The table has about 62,000 distinct CDR3 sequences, 3% to 4% seen once. Sequencing used PBMCs. The receptors stem from a woman in her fifties or sixties with multiple sclerosis. CDR3s include the opening cysteine and the closing phenylalanine or tryptophan. Fields, in order: CDR3 protein, CDR3 DNA, V gene, clone size, J gene, D gene. D genes are given only for firm matches. A row's size may be missing; if present it is once, few, many or a size class.

CASSSRRGLHTEAFF TGTGCCAGCAGCTCCCGACGGGGTTTGCACACTGAAGCTTTCTTT TRBV7-9 many TRBJ1-1 NA
CASSQQGSDEQFF TGTGCCAGCAGCCAACAGGGTAGTGATGAGCAGTTCTTC TRBV14 many TRBJ2-1 NA
CASSASGQGRGGYTF TGTGCCAGCAGCGCCTCCGGACAGGGACGCGGTGGCTACACCTTC TRBV5-5 many TRBJ1-2 TRBD1
CSASSGTGDPYEQYF TGCAGTGCTTCCTCCGGGACAGGGGACCCCTACGAGCAGTACTTC TRBV20-1 many TRBJ2-7 TRBD1
CANQIGTPNEKLFF TGTGCCAATCAAATCGGGACACCTAATGAAAAACTGTTTTTT TRBV7-3 many TRBJ1-4 NA
CASTPREGRTDTQYF TGTGCCAGCACCCCCCGGGAGGGGAGGACAGATACGCAGTATTTT TRBV7-8 many TRBJ2-3 TRBD2
CASSWGTDTQYF TGTGCCAGCAGCTGGGGCACAGATACGCAGTATTTT TRBV5-6 few TRBJ2-3 NA
CSVTRTRDTQYF TGCAGCGTTACCCGGACAAGAGATACGCAGTATTTT TRBV29-1 many TRBJ2-3 NA
CSAFTQGRTGELFF TGCAGTGCTTTCACACAGGGGCGGACCGGGGAGCTGTTTTTT TRBV20-1 many TRBJ2-2 TRBD1
CASSLGPGGADSPLHF TGTGCCAGCAGCTTAGGCCCAGGGGGCGCGGATTCACCCCTCCACTTT TRBV7-3 many TRBJ1-6 TRBD1
CASSDTRMGNEQYF TGTGCCAGCAGTGACACAAGAATGGGCAACGAGCAGTACTTC TRBV7-8 many TRBJ2-7 NA
CASRPTSGQETQYF TGCGCCAGCAGGCCCACTAGCGGCCAAGAGACCCAGTACTTC TRBV5-1 many TRBJ2-5 TRBD2
CASSGVTQNTGELFF TGCGCCAGCAGCGGTGTGACCCAGAACACCGGGGAGCTGTTTTTT TRBV5-1 many TRBJ2-2 NA
CASSLRSDNSPLNF TGTGCCAGCAGTTTACGGAGCGATAATTCACCCCTCAACTTT TRBV6-2/TRBV6-3 NA TRBJ1-6 NA
CASSQGSTGDTQYF TGTGCCAGCAGCCAAGGGTCTACGGGGGATACGCAGTATTTT TRBV4-2 NA TRBJ2-3 NA
CASSYVGGPGGETQYF TGTGCCAGCAGCTATGTAGGAGGCCCGGGAGGAGAGACCCAGTACTTC TRBV7-2 many TRBJ2-5 TRBD2
CASSYGVGFRYDEAFF TGTGCCAGCAGTTACGGGGTTGGTTTCCGGTACGATGAAGCTTTCTTT TRBV6-5 many TRBJ1-1 NA
CASNRGGSTGETQYF TGTGCCAGCAATCGAGGGGGCTCCACAGGCGAGACCCAGTACTTC TRBV12-3/TRBV12-4 many TRBJ2-5 TRBD1
CASSPLNQPQHF TGTGCCAGCAGTCCCCTCAATCAGCCCCAGCATTTT TRBV6-6 medium-sized TRBJ1-5 NA
CASSQSAVGVRGTQYF TGCGCCAGCAGCCAAAGCGCGGTCGGCGTACGGGGGACCCAGTACTTC TRBV4-3 few TRBJ2-5 NA
CASSYSGLPGHNEQFF TGTGCCAGCAGTTACTCAGGTCTCCCAGGGCACAATGAGCAGTTCTTC TRBV6-2/TRBV6-3 many TRBJ2-1 NA
CSAAPTGIPRYEQYF TGCAGTGCTGCCCCTACAGGGATTCCTAGATACGAGCAGTACTTC TRBV20-1 many TRBJ2-7 NA
CASSLLDEQFF TGTGCCAGCAGCCTACTAGATGAGCAGTTCTTC TRBV7-8 many TRBJ2-1 NA
CASSQGQGAASPLHF TGTGCCAGCAGCCAAGGACAGGGGGCCGCATCACCCCTCCACTTT TRBV14 many TRBJ1-6 TRBD1
CASSAPGGSQPQHF TGTGCCAGCAGTGCGCCAGGGGGCTCTCAGCCCCAGCATTTT TRBV6-2/TRBV6-3 many TRBJ1-5 TRBD1
CAISEEELGSNEQFF TGTGCCATCAGTGAGGAGGAACTGGGAAGCAATGAGCAGTTCTTC TRBV10-3 many TRBJ2-1 NA
CASSPGILNTEAFF TGTGCCAGCTCACCAGGGATATTGAACACTGAAGCTTTCTTT TRBV18 many TRBJ1-1 NA
CASSQIGGLNTEAFF TGTGCCAGCAGCCAGATCGGGGGCCTAAACACTGAAGCTTTCTTT TRBV3-1 many TRBJ1-1 NA
CSARQTSTGARELFF TGCAGTGCTAGACAGACTAGCACGGGCGCCAGGGAGCTGTTTTTT TRBV20-1 few TRBJ2-2 TRBD2
CSARKPDGIGELFF TGCAGTGCTAGAAAGCCTGACGGGATCGGGGAGCTGTTTTTT TRBV20-1 many TRBJ2-2 NA
CATSGLWGTGQFF TGTGCCACCAGTGGTTTGTGGGGGACAGGGCAGTTCTTC TRBV24-1 many TRBJ2-1 TRBD1
CSTGKGAKEQYF TGCAGCACTGGAAAGGGAGCCAAAGAGCAGTACTTC TRBV29-1 NA TRBJ2-7 NA
CASSFGQGNGELFF TGCGCCAGCAGCTTTGGACAGGGAAACGGGGAGCTGTTTTTT TRBV5-1 many TRBJ2-2 TRBD1
CASSLWDAGELFF TGTGCCAGCAGCTTGTGGGATGCCGGGGAGCTGTTTTTT TRBV7-9 many TRBJ2-2 NA
CSARPGVSYEQYF TGCAGTGCTAGACCGGGAGTCTCCTACGAGCAGTACTTC TRBV20-1 many TRBJ2-7 NA
CASSYRRTSGRGGGQFF TGTGCCAGCAGTTACCGGAGGACTAGCGGACGCGGAGGGGGGCAGTTCTTC TRBV6-5 many TRBJ2-1 TRBD2
CASSLGRRNTEAFF TGTGCCAGCAGCTTGGGCAGGAGGAACACTGAAGCTTTCTTT TRBV5-6 few TRBJ1-1 NA
CSATSIQGLGVNTEAFF TGCAGTGCTACGAGCATTCAGGGGCTCGGGGTGAACACTGAAGCTTTCTTT TRBV20-1 many TRBJ1-1 NA
CSANLDYGYTF TGCAGTGCCAACCTAGACTATGGCTACACCTTC TRBV20-1 many TRBJ1-2 NA
CASSRTIPNTGELFF TGTGCCAGCAGCCGGACTATTCCAAACACCGGGGAGCTGTTTTTT TRBV5-8 many TRBJ2-2 NA
CASSLSGLAGHEQYF TGTGCCAGCAGTTTGTCGGGGCTAGCGGGACACGAGCAGTACTTC TRBV6-6 few TRBJ2-7 TRBD2
CATSDPPGQGAWNEQFF TGTGCCACCAGTGATCCTCCGGGACAGGGGGCTTGGAATGAGCAGTTCTTC TRBV24-1 many TRBJ2-1 TRBD1
CASSTDRATGELFF TGTGCCAGCAGTACGGACAGGGCCACCGGGGAGCTGTTTTTT TRBV7-9 medium-sized TRBJ2-2 TRBD1
CAWSAGQGNYGYTF TGTGCCTGGAGTGCGGGACAGGGGAACTATGGCTACACCTTC TRBV30 few TRBJ1-2 TRBD1
CASSLEQNGNTIYF TGTGCCAGCAGCTTAGAACAGAATGGAAACACCATATATTTT TRBV11-3 many TRBJ1-3 NA
CASSQDKRAGELFF TGCGCCAGCAGCCAAGATAAACGGGCCGGGGAGCTGTTTTTT TRBV4-3 many TRBJ2-2 NA
CASSSSGTQETQYF TGTGCCAGCAGCAGTAGCGGGACCCAAGAGACCCAGTACTTC TRBV7-9 many TRBJ2-5 TRBD2
CATRPPGLAGELSNEQFF TGTGCCACCAGACCTCCGGGACTAGCGGGAGAGTTGTCCAATGAGCAGTTCTTC TRBV15 many TRBJ2-1 TRBD2
CASSPRPTRDTGELFF TGTGCCAGCAGTCCGCGGCCCACGAGGGACACCGGGGAGCTGTTTTTT TRBV7-3 NA TRBJ2-2 NA
CASKITGVGTEAFF TGTGCCAGCAAAATCACAGGGGTGGGCACTGAAGCTTTCTTT TRBV7-2 many TRBJ1-1 TRBD1
CSATTTDTEAFF TGCAGTGCTACAACCACCGACACTGAAGCTTTCTTT TRBV20-1 NA TRBJ1-1 NA
CSVLVRGKETQYF TGCAGCGTTCTTGTCAGGGGGAAAGAGACCCAGTACTTC TRBV29-1 NA TRBJ2-5 TRBD1
CASSRTPAGGSYEQYF TGTGCCAGCAGCCGTACCCCAGCGGGAGGGTCCTACGAGCAGTACTTC TRBV6-6 many TRBJ2-7 TRBD2